This passage covers 4 T cell receptor beta chains from one sample sequenced in a study of cytomegalovirus exposure and HLA in healthy donors. The PCR was carried out with 60 Vbeta primers and 13 Jbeta primers. This table comes from immunoSEQ multiplex PCR, and its TCRdb copy is limited to in-frame clones, with some not included. This sample has more than 150,000 clones, with approximately 80% found just once. Sequenced: PBMCs. All receptors derive from a girl under 18 in good health and CMV-seropositive.

The V and J genes are TRBV5-1 and TRBJ1-1; weak D call: TRBD1 (5 bases). The CDR3 consists of 14 residues. V lost 5 bases and J lost 3, with 14 bases in between. Germline CDR1 SGHRS, CDR2 YFSETQ. The DNA of the CDR3 is TGCGCCAGCAGGGAGGGGAACGGGGACACTGAAGCTTTCTTT. As protein: CASREGNGDTEAFF.

The rearrangement links TRBV6-6 to TRBJ2-7; possible D gene TRBD2, 6 bases. CDR1 is MNHNY, CDR2 SVGAGI, per germline (reference sequence). The germline V and J ends were trimmed by 0 bases and 2 bases, with 11 bases remaining between them. The CDR3 spans 15 residues. This CDR3 reads CASSYSGGPAYEQYF. As DNA, the CDR3 is TGTGCCAGCAGTTACTCGGGGGGTCCTGCCTACGAGCAGTACTTC.

The rearrangement uses TRBV6-5 and TRBJ1-2; 7 bases fit TRBD1. CDR3 length: 13 amino acids. In germline, CDR1 is MNHEY, CDR2 SVGAGI. Unmatched junction bases numbered 8, after V lost 5 bases and J lost 8 bases. For the CDR3, the DNA is TGTGCCAGCAGTCCCGACAGGGTATACGGCTACACCTTC. Translating gives CASSPDRVYGYTF.

This sequence joins TRBV19 and TRBJ2-3; TRBD2 matches at 12 bases. V was clipped by 4 bases and J by 7 bases; unmatched bases: 6. There are 15 residues in the CDR3. In germline, CDR1 is LNHDA, CDR2 SQIVND (reference sequence). Here the CDR3 DNA reads TGTGCCAGTAGTAAACTAGCGGGGGGAATGAATACGCAGTATTTT. Protein sequence: CASSKLAGGMNTQYF.